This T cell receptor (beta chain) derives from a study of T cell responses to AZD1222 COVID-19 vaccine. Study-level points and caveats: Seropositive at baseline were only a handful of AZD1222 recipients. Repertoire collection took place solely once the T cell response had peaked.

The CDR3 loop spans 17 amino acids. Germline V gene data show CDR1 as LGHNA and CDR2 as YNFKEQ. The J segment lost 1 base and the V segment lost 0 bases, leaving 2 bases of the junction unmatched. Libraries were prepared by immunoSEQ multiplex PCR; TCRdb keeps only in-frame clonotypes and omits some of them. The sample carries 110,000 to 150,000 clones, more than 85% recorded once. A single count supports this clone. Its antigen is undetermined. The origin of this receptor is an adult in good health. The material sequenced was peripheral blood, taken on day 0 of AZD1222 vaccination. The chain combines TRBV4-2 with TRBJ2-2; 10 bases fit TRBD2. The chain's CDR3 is CASSQEASGGNTGELFF. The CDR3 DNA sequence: TGTGCCAGCAGCCAAGAAGCTAGCGGGGGGAACACCGGGGAGCTGTTTTTT.